Below are 29 T cell receptor beta chains sequenced from a single sample in a study of tumor-infiltrating lymphocytes in primary liver carcinoma. TCR beta cDNA was prepared out of around 460 ng total RNA by means of a constant-region primer. For TCR beta, libraries were produced by three nested multiplex PCR rounds using slightly modified ARM-PCR. PCR rounds one and two used TRBV1-TRBV30 forward primers with a C-beta reverse primer for around 11 cycles each. Each CDR3 protein gets one entry after TCRdb re-called the multiplex PCR reads with MiXCR. The sample shows 90,000 to 140,000 distinct CDR3 sequences, roughly 85% of them seen only once. DNA and RNA were both co-extracted from 20-30 mg of bulk tissue that had not been sorted. Sequencing input: liver tumor tissue from sampling region 3. Subset denoted: tumor region T3, left-lateral pole. The receptors shown here come from a man aged 35-49 years with primary liver carcinoma and hepatitis B virus infection.

Regarding this clonotype: This CDR3 is missing its conserved last phenylalanine or tryptophan, likely due to a read error. V usage is TRBV6-2 or TRBV6-3 and J usage is TRBJ2-7; D is unresolved. This CDR3 comprises 13 residues. Germline V gives CDR1 MNHEY, CDR2 SVGEGT. The CDR3, as DNA: TGTGCCATCAGTTACGAGGTACCCTATGAGCAGTACTCC. Encoded protein: CAISYEVPYEQYS.

On this clonotype: At one of its ends the junction is not consistent with the germline gene, which may arise from a read error. The rearrangement joins TRBV5-1 to TRBJ1-2; D is ambiguous. The length of the CDR3 is 14 residues. CDR1 and CDR2 (germline): SGHRS, YFSETQ. CDR3 DNA sequence: TGCGCCAGCAGCTTGGAACACCAAGGCTATGGCTACGCCTTC. Its protein is CASSLEHQGYGYAF. The whole variable domain, filled in from reference TRBV5-1 and TRBJ1-2, reads KAGVTQTPRYLIKTRGQQVTLSCSPISGHRSVSWYQQTPGQGLQFLFEYFSETQRNKGNFPGRFSGRQFSNSRSEMNVSTLELGDSALYLCASSLEHQGYGYAFGSGTRLTVV.

On this clonotype: This is likely a read error, given that the CDR3 carries no conserved phenylalanine or tryptophan at its end. V usage is TRBV4-3 and J usage is TRBJ2-7; D perhaps matches TRBD2 (5 bases). The V gene's germline CDR1 is LGHNA and CDR2 YSLEER. V was clipped by 1 base and J by 6 bases, with 10 bases between them. There are 13 residues in the CDR3. DNA of the CDR3: TGCGCCAGCAGCCAAGTTTGGGAGTCCGAGCAGTACCTC. Translating gives CASSQVWESEQYL.

The J gene is TRBJ2-1, the V gene TRBV5-6; D uncertain. V was shortened by 0 bases and J by 8 bases, with 18 bases between the two germline ends. CDR3 length: 16 residues. Germline CDR1 is SGHDT and CDR2 is YYEEEE. CDR3 in amino acids: CASSLDMAAIGDEQFF. For the CDR3, the DNA is TGTGCCAGCAGCTTGGATATGGCGGCAATCGGCGATGAGCAGTTCTTC.

In regard to this clonotype: Because the CDR3 is missing its conserved closing phenylalanine or tryptophan, this is likely a read error. The rearrangement uses TRBV5-5 and TRBJ2-5; D is uncertain. From germline, CDR1 is SGHKS and CDR2 YYEKEE (reference sequence). The CDR3 extends over 12 amino acids. The chain's CDR3 is CVSSLGEETQYL. The CDR3 coding sequence is TGTGTCAGCAGCTTGGGTGAAGAGACCCAGTACCTC.

A remark on this clonotype: A single base separates this from a much larger clone, so it may be a read error. No conserved phenylalanine or tryptophan ends this CDR3, so it is likely a read error. Because the CDR3's place on the DNA is in doubt, the DNA is left out and the CDR3 is given as listed by TCRdb. J is TRBJ2-1 and V is TRBV2; the table's D call, TRBD1, was not checked against the DNA. Counting both end residues, the CDR3 totals 11 amino acids. Germline CDR1 SNHLY, CDR2 FYNNEI. The CDR3: CASSDRATASC.

As concerns this clonotype: At one end the junction does not follow the germline gene, possibly because of a read error. The V call is TRBV5-6, the J call TRBJ2-7; D not certain. Germline CDR1 is SGHDT and CDR2 is YYEEEE. The CDR3 is made up of 15 amino acids. The CDR3 is CVSSLDAPGPAEQYF. The CDR3 DNA sequence: TGTGTCAGCAGCTTGGATGCTCCCGGACCCGCCGAGCAGTACTTC. Together with reference TRBV5-6 and TRBJ2-7, the CDR3 gives the full variable domain: DAGVTQSPTHLIKTRGQQVTLRCSPKSGHDTVSWYQQALGQGPQFIFQYYEEEERQRGNFPDRFSGHQFPNYSSELNVNALLLGDSALYLCVSSLDAPGPAEQYFGPGTRLTVT.

This clonotype was observed a single time. V and J are TRBV11-1 and TRBJ2-7, with 7 bases lining up with TRBD2. V lost 5 bases, J lost 5 bases, and 12 bases stayed unmatched. The germline V gene encodes CDR1 SGHAT and CDR2 FQDESV (reference sequence). The CDR3 contains 15 residues. The DNA of the CDR3 is TGTGCCAGCAGCCAAGGGGCCAGCGGGACGGACGAGCAGTACTTC. Translated: CASSQGASGTDEQYF.

This clonotype was recorded a few times. One junction end disagrees with the germline gene, perhaps due to a read error. The rearrangement uses TRBV7-8 and TRBJ1-1, with a possible D match to TRBD1 (6 bases). The length of the CDR3 is 14 residues. Germline V lookup: CDR1 SGHVS, CDR2 FQNEAQ. The CDR3 region has the DNA TGTGCCAGCAGTTTCATCGGACAGAACACTGAAGCTTCCTTT. It is translated as CASSFIGQNTEASF.

The chain combines TRBV28 with TRBJ2-1; D may be TRBD2 (6 bases). The V gene's germline CDR1 is MDHEN and CDR2 SYDVKM. Trimming removed 8 bases from V and 6 bases from J, with 29 bases in between. This CDR3 comprises 18 residues. The CDR3 loop reads CASGDMSGRLRYSNEQFF. The CDR3 DNA follows: TGTGCCAGCGGAGATATGAGTGGGAGGTTAAGGTACTCCAATGAGCAGTTCTTC.

About this clonotype: No conserved phenylalanine or tryptophan is present at the end of the CDR3, so a read error is the likely explanation. CDR3 protein: CSVMTGGTEAFL. In DNA form, the CDR3 reads TGCAGCGTGATGACGGGGGGCACTGAAGCTTTCCTT. The V call is TRBV29-1, the J call TRBJ1-1; D is possibly TRBD1 (5 bases). The CDR3 is 12 residues long. V lost 6 bases to trimming and J lost 4 bases, with 12 bases between them. From germline, CDR1 is SQVTM and CDR2 ANQGSEA.

This clonotype was counted at least ten times. The chain uses TRBV28 and TRBJ1-5, with TRBD1 identical over 8 bases. The germline CDR1 and CDR2 sequences are MDHEN and SYDVKM. Trimming took 5 bases from V and 1 from J; bases not matched to a gene: 7. The CDR3 extends over 16 amino acids. The CDR3 loop is CASSTGRQGSNQPQHF. The CDR3 region has the DNA TGTGCCAGCAGTACCGGTAGACAGGGGAGCAATCAGCCCCAGCATTTT.

This clonotype was found once. This CDR3 fails to terminate in the conserved phenylalanine or tryptophan, so it likely reflects a read error. The rearrangement uses TRBV12-3 or TRBV12-4 and TRBJ1-4; unclear D gene. The CDR3 has 13 amino acids. CDR3 DNA: TGTACCAGCAGTTTATCGGGAACTGAAAAACTGTTTTCG. The encoded protein is CTSSLSGTEKLFS.

Comment on this clonotype: A much larger clone differs by one base, so this may be a read error. This chain uses TRBV10-3 with TRBJ1-1; D call uncertain. The CDR3 is made up of 13 amino acids. V was shortened by 7 bases and J by 1 base, with 10 bases between the two germline ends. Germline loops: CDR1 ENHRY, CDR2 SYGVKD. The CDR3: CAITNGENTEAFF. DNA of the CDR3: TGTGCCATCACGAATGGGGAGAACACTGAAGCTTTCTTT.

As for this clonotype: Since no conserved phenylalanine or tryptophan closes the CDR3, a read error is the likely cause. This rearrangement joins TRBV6-1 to TRBJ2-7; D perhaps matches TRBD1 (6 bases). Trimming took off 7 bases at V and 5 bases at J, with 12 bases between the two ends. The CDR3 extends over 12 amino acids. Germline CDR1 MNHNS, CDR2 SASEGT. CDR3 sequence (DNA): TGTGCCAGCACAGGGGACCCCCACGAGCAGTACTCC. Amino acid sequence: CASTGDPHEQYS.

This clonotype was seen ten or more times. The genes are TRBV6-2 or TRBV6-3 and TRBJ2-1; 9 bases match TRBD2. The trim removed 6 bases at V and 5 bases at J, leaving 8 bases unmatched. The CDR3 runs 15 residues. CDR1 is MNHEY, CDR2 SVGEGT, per germline. The DNA for the CDR3 is TGTGCCAGCAGCCCTGGGACTAGCTTCCACAATGAGCAGTTCTTC. Residues: CASSPGTSFHNEQFF.

The V gene is TRBV14, the J gene TRBJ2-1, with unresolved D. This CDR3 is built from 16 residues. The V gene lost 6 bases and the J gene lost 8 bases, with 23 bases spanning the gap. Germline V gives CDR1 SGHDN, CDR2 FVKESK. In DNA, the CDR3 is TGTGCCAGCAGTGCCGTAGCAGTATGGGTAAACGATGAGCAGTTCTTC. Amino acid sequence: CASSAVAVWVNDEQFF.

The table lists this clonotype with a count of one. Germline is not matched at one junction end, which may reflect a read error. The CDR3: CASSETGGMYNEHFF. CDR3 coding DNA: TGTGCTAGCAGTGAGACAGGGGGTATGTACAATGAGCATTTCTTC. The chain employs TRBV6-1 and TRBJ2-1; 9 bases agree with TRBD1. CDR3 length: 15 amino acids. Germline assignment: CDR1 MNHNS and CDR2 SASEGT.

This clonotype was counted a single time. An end of the junction differs from the germline gene, which may be a read error. The J gene is TRBJ2-7, the V gene TRBV29-1; 8 bases align to TRBD1. This CDR3 is 13 amino acids long. Germline V gene lookup returns CDR1 SQVTM and CDR2 ANQGSEA. The CDR3 is CGGAQGDPYEQYF. CDR3 in DNA: TGCGGCGGGGCACAGGGGGACCCCTACGAGCAATACTTC.

This sequence joins TRBV5-4 and TRBJ2-2, with TRBD1 matching over 8 bases. This CDR3 contains 14 residues. J was trimmed by 6 bases and V by 8 bases; bases with no gene match: 9. The germline V gene encodes CDR1 SGHNT and CDR2 YYREEE (reference sequence). DNA for the CDR3: TGTGCCAGTAGCCACCGACAGGGGCCCGGGGAGCTGTTTTTT. Its protein is CASSHRQGPGELFF.

The chain has TRBV11-3 and TRBJ2-1, with D unresolved. The CDR3 is made up of 12 amino acids. Germline assignment: CDR1 SGHNT and CDR2 YENEEA. V gave up 2 bases and J gave up 16 bases, with 15 bases separating them. This CDR3 is CASSLNANGRFF. The CDR3 bases are TGTGCCAGCAGCTTAAATGCCAATGGGCGTTTCTTC.

The CDR3 DNA is TGTGCCAGCAGCCTACAGGGAACCTCTAACTATGGCTACACCTTC. Translation gives CASSLQGTSNYGYTF. J is TRBJ1-2 and V is TRBV6-5; tentatively, D is TRBD1 (6 bases). The CDR3 runs to 15 residues. Per the germline V gene, CDR1 is MNHEY and CDR2 is SVGAGI. V was cut by 6 bases and J by 0 bases, with 14 bases left in between.

This rearrangement joins TRBV6-2 or TRBV6-3 to TRBJ2-7; D remains ambiguous. Germline-derived CDR1 and CDR2 are MNHEY and SVGEGT. V was trimmed by 2 bases and J by 9 bases, leaving 14 bases between them. The CDR3 is made up of 13 amino acids. CDR3 sequence: CASSYEVSYGQYF. CDR3 sequence (DNA): TGTGCCAGCAGTTACGAGGTATCCTATGGGCAGTACTTC.

This clonotype was detected many times. The germline gene is not matched at one end of the junction; a read error may be the cause. The V call is TRBV4-2, the J call TRBJ2-7; D call uncertain. The CDR3 loop spans 15 amino acids. Looked up from germline, CDR1 is LGHNA and CDR2 is YNFKEQ. CDR3 nucleotides: TGTGCCAGCGGCCAAGGCACCGGGTCTCAGTACGAGCAGTACTTC. The encoded protein is CASGQGTGSQYEQYF.

Regarding this clonotype: One junction end disagrees with the germline gene, perhaps due to a read error. This chain uses TRBV5-5 with TRBJ2-3; 13 nucleotides line up with TRBD2. This CDR3 is built from 17 residues. Germline lookup yields CDR1 SGHKS and CDR2 YYEKEE (reference sequence). CDR3 nucleotide sequence: TGTGTCAGCAGCCCGACCAGGACTAGCGGGAGTGGAGATACGCAGTATTTT. Its protein product is CVSSPTRTSGSGDTQYF. The complete variable domain, with remaining parts taken from reference TRBV5-5 and TRBJ2-3, reads DAGVTQSPTHLIKTRGQQVTLRCSPISGHKSVSWYQQVLGQGPQFIFQYYEKEERGRGNFPDRFSARQFPNYSSELNVNALLLGDSALYLCVSSPTRTSGSGDTQYFGPGTRLTVL.

V usage is TRBV4-2 and J usage is TRBJ2-7; no clear D gene. Germline V gene lookup returns CDR1 LGHNA and CDR2 YNFKEQ. With 4 bases removed from V and 4 bases from J, the gap between germline ends came to 17 bases. The CDR3 has 15 amino acids. The chain's CDR3 is CASSLGTESQYEQYF. CDR3 in DNA: TGTGCCAGCAGCCTAGGCACCGAGTCTCAGTACGAGCAGTACTTC.

This chain joins TRBV29-1 and TRBJ2-3, with 7 positions matching TRBD2. The germline V gene encodes CDR1 SQVTM and CDR2 ANQGSEA. The CDR3 loop spans 16 amino acids. The CDR3 DNA follows: TGCAGGGTTAAGGGGTCTCTGGGGGGGAGACAAGATACGCAGTATTTT. Translating it yields CRVKGSLGGRQDTQYF.

On this clonotype itself: One end of the junction varies from germline; a read error may be responsible. This chain uses TRBV28 with TRBJ1-2; TRBD1 agrees at 9 bases. CDR3 length: 17 amino acids. Germline V gene lookup returns CDR1 MDHEN and CDR2 SYDVKM. In DNA, the CDR3 is TGTGCCATCAGTTTCACCGGGACAGGGATTCTCTACTATGGATACACCTTC. Translated: CAISFTGTGILYYGYTF.

About this clonotype itself: At one of its ends the junction is not consistent with the germline gene, which may arise from a read error. The J gene is TRBJ1-2, the V gene TRBV4-1; D possibly corresponds to TRBD1 (5 bases). The CDR3 has 14 residues. Looked up from germline, CDR1 is MGHRA and CDR2 is YSYEKL. This chain's CDR3 is CVSSQSQGFYGYTF. Written as DNA, the CDR3 is TGCGTCAGCAGCCAATCTCAGGGATTCTATGGCTACACTTTC.